This T cell receptor beta chain was profiled in a study of blood T cell repertoires in COVID-19. CDR3 length: 16 amino acids. V lost 8 bases, J lost 1 base, and 13 bases stayed unmatched. Germline lookup yields CDR1 SNHLY and CDR2 FYNNEI. Per the original methods: Scientists estimated how many nucleated cells there were by amplifying reference gene primers. Profiling relied on immunoSEQ multiplex PCR, and the TCRdb table lists in-frame clones only, not all of them. That table is the source of V, J and clone size, and D and trimming were worked out from the DNA. This sample yields more than 200,000 clones, of which approximately 86% are seen a single time; almost 2% belongs to the top ten.

This receptor was taken from a man aged 25-45 years with active or convalescent COVID-19. The gene calls are TRBV2 and TRBJ1-1, with TRBD1 matching over 7 bases. Input material: peripheral blood. The CDR3 spells CASLDRVLVGNTEAFF. The CDR3 DNA is TGTGCCAGCCTTGACAGGGTGTTAGTTGGGAACACTGAAGCTTTCTTT. The full variable domain, in which reference TRBV2 and TRBJ1-1 provide the parts outside the CDR3, is EPEVTQTPSHQVTQMGQEVILRCVPISNHLYFYWYRQILGQKVEFLVSFYNNEISEKSEIFDDQFSVERPDGSNFTLKIRSTKLEDSAMYFCASLDRVLVGNTEAFFGQGTRLTVV.